This T cell receptor (beta chain) was sequenced in a study of TIL therapy for anti-PD-1-resistant metastatic lung cancer. Study summary: Tumors carried a median about 1.4 non-synonymous mutations per megabase.

Study-wide results and limits: The cohort had more treatment-naive, never-smoker and oncogene-addicted patients than typical.

This CDR3 is 13 amino acids long. V was trimmed by 7 bases and J by 1 base, leaving 13 bases between them. Germline V gives CDR1 SQVTM, CDR2 ANQGSEA. Sequencing used immunoSEQ v3. Here immunoSEQ multiplex PCR was the method, and the copy in TCRdb shows in-frame clones only, minus some. Among approximately 20,000 clones listed, about 75% were seen once. Time point reported: pre-treatment sample, taken before nivolumab and TIL therapy. Details on this clone: The antigen remains undetermined.

The receptor's source is a person between 30 and 79 years old with non-small cell lung cancer. Specimen: blood, collected at baseline. The chain combines TRBV29-1 with TRBJ1-1; D is unresolved. Here the CDR3 DNA reads TGCAGCGCCCCCCGGGCGGGGAACACTGAAGCTTTCTTT. It codes for CSAPRAGNTEAFF.